These 7 T cell receptor beta chains were all obtained from the same sample, sequenced in a study of blood T cell repertoires in COVID-19. Sequencing was performed with immunoSEQ multiplex PCR; in TCRdb, only in-frame clones are kept and a portion is missing. The top ten hold 1.4% to 1.5% of the sample, which has 350,000 to 450,000 clones, approximately 91% seen once. The specimen was PBMCs or T cells enriched from blood (not recorded which). Receptor source: a woman aged 18-29 years who had been exposed to COVID-19.

The gene calls are TRBV29-1 and TRBJ2-1; D might be TRBD2 (6 bases). Germline CDR1 reads SQVTM; CDR2 reads ANQGSEA. The CDR3 is 14 residues long. Deletions cut 4 bases from V and 5 bases from J, with 15 bases between. The DNA of the CDR3 is TGCAGCGTTGGTCAGCGGGCGCTTCACAATGAGCAGTTCTTC. It yields the protein CSVGQRALHNEQFF.

This clone was picked up one time. The chain uses TRBV4-1 and TRBJ2-2; 11 bases align to TRBD1. J gave up 6 bases and V 2 bases, and 5 bases lay outside the gene matches. Germline-derived CDR1 and CDR2 are MGHRA and YSYEKL. The CDR3 covers 16 residues. CDR3 protein: CASSQPGQGVAGELFF. The CDR3 nucleotides read TGCGCCAGCAGCCAACCGGGACAGGGGGTAGCCGGGGAGCTGTTTTTT.

The genes are TRBV25-1 and TRBJ1-4, with D perhaps matching TRBD1 (5 bases). Germline V gene lookup returns CDR1 MGHDK and CDR2 SYGVNS. The CDR3 is made up of 15 amino acids. Trimming left V 6 bases short and J 3 bases short, with 14 bases between. The CDR3 protein is CASSAGLAANEKLFF. CDR3 in DNA: TGTGCCAGCAGCGCAGGGTTAGCGGCTAATGAAAAACTGTTTTTT.

The rearrangement links TRBV6-2 or TRBV6-3 to TRBJ2-7; a weak D match, TRBD2 (5 bases). The CDR3 has 12 amino acids. Looked up from germline, CDR1 is MNHEY and CDR2 is SVGEGT. The V and J ends lost 5 bases and 7 bases respectively, with 12 bases between them. The CDR3 sequence: CASSNAGGEQYF. In DNA form, the CDR3 reads TGTGCCAGCAGTAACGCGGGTGGTGAGCAGTACTTC.

This chain links TRBV5-5 with TRBJ2-5; D ambiguous. V was shortened by 2 bases and J by 1 base, with 6 bases between the two germline ends. CDR1 and CDR2 (germline): SGHKS, YYEKEE (reference sequence). The CDR3 consists of 13 residues. CDR3 in DNA: TGTGCCAGCAGCTTAGGCGGCCAAGAGACCCAGTACTTC. This codes for CASSLGGQETQYF.

The rearrangement uses TRBV27 and TRBJ2-3; no reliable D call. Per the germline V gene, CDR1 is MNHEY and CDR2 is SMNVEV (reference sequence). V was pared by 6 bases and J by 2 bases, with 3 bases between. The CDR3 sequence is 11 residues long. Here the CDR3 DNA reads TGTGCCAGCAGATACACAGATACGCAGTATTTT. The encoded protein is CASRYTDTQYF.

DNA of the CDR3: TGCGCCAGCAGCTTGACCGGGACAGTGAGCTCCTACGAGCAGTACTTC. It encodes CASSLTGTVSSYEQYF. The J gene is TRBJ2-7, the V gene TRBV5-1; 7 bases align to TRBD1. V dropped 1 base and J dropped 0; count of bases not matched to a gene: 7. The CDR3 loop spans 16 amino acids. Germline CDR1 reads SGHRS; CDR2 reads YFSETQ.